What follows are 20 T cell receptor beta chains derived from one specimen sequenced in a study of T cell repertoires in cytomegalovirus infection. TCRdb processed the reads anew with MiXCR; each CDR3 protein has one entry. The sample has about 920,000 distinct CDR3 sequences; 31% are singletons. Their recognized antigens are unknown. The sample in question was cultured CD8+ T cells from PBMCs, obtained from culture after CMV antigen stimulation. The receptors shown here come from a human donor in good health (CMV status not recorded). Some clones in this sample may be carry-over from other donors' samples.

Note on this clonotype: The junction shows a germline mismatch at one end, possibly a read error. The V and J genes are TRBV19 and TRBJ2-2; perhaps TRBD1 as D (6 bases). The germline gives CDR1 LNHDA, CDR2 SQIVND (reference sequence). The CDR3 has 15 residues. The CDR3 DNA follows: TGTGCCAGTAGCCCCCAGGGGCTTCATACCGGGGAGCCGTTTTTT. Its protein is CASSPQGLHTGEPFF.

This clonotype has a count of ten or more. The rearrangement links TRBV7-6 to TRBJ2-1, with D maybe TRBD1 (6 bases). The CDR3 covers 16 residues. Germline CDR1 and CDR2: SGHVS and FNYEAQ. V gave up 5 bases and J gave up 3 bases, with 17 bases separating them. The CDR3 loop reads CASSLGIGQSYNEQFF. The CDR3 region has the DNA TGTGCCAGCAGCCTAGGTATTGGACAGAGCTACAATGAGCAGTTCTTC.

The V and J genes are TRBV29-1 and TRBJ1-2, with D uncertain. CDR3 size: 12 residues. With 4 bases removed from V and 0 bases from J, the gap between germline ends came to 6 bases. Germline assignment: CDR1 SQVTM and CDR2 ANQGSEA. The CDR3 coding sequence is TGCAGCGTTGTTGGTTCTAACTATGGCTACACCTTC. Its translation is CSVVGSNYGYTF.

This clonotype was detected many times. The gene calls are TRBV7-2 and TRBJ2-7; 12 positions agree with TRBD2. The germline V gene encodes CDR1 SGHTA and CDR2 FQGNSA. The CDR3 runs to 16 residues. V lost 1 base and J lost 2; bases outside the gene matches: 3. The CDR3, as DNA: TGTGCCAGCAGCTTAGAACTAGCGGGGGGCACCTACGAGCAGTACTTC. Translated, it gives CASSLELAGGTYEQYF.

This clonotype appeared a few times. The CDR3 DNA sequence: TGTGCCAGCAGTGAAGGGGGACACAATCAGCCCCAGCATTTT. Its translation is CASSEGGHNQPQHF. The rearrangement joins TRBV6-1 to TRBJ1-5; maybe TRBD1 (6 bases). The germline CDR1 and CDR2 sequences are MNHNS and SASEGT. There are 14 residues in the CDR3. V lost 1 base and J lost 3, with 7 bases in between.

CDR3 DNA: TGTGCCAGCTCTCCCGGACAAGAGGGGCCTTATAATTCACCCCTCCACTTT. It encodes CASSPGQEGPYNSPLHF. This rearrangement joins TRBV18 to TRBJ1-6; D is perhaps TRBD1 (5 bases). The CDR3 runs 17 residues. Germline V gene lookup returns CDR1 KGHSH and CDR2 LQKENI. V was cut by 6 bases and J by 4 bases, with 19 bases left in between.

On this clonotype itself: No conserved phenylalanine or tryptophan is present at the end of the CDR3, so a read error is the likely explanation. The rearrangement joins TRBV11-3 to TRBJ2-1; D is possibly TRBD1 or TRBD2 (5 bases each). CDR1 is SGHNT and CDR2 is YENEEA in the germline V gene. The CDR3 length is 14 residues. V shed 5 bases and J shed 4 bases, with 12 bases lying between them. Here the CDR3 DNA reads TGTGCCAGCAGCCCCCCCGGGGCTTACAATGAGCAGTTCTTA. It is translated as CASSPPGAYNEQFL.

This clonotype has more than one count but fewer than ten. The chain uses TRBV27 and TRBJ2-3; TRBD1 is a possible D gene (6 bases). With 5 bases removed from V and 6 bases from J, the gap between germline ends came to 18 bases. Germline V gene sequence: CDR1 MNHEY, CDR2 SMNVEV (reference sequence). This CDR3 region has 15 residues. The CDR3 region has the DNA TGTGCCAGCAGTCCTACAGGGAGTTTATGGGATACGCAGTATTTT. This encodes CASSPTGSLWDTQYF.

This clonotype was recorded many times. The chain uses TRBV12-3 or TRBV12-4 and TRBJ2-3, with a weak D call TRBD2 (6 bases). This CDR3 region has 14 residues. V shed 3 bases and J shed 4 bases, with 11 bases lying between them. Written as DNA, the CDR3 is TGTGCCAGCAGTTTTCCCGGGAGCGCAGATACGCAGTATTTT. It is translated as CASSFPGSADTQYF.

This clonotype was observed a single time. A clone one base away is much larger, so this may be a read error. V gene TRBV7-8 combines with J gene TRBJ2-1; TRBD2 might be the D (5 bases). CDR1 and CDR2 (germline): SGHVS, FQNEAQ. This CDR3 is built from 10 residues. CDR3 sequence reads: CVSSSGEQFF. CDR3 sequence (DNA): TGTGTCAGCAGCTCGGGAGAGCAGTTCTTC.

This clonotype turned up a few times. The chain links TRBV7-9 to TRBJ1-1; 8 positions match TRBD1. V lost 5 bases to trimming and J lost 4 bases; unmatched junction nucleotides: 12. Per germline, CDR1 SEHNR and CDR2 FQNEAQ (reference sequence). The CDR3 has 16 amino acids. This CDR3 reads CASSPTRTGPATEAFF. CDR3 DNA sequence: TGTGCCAGCAGCCCGACACGGACAGGGCCGGCCACTGAAGCTTTCTTT.

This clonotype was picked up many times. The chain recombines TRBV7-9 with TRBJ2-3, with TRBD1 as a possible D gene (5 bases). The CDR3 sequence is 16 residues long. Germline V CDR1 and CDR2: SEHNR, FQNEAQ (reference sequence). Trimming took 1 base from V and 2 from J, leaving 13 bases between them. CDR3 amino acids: CASSLGGHANTDTQYF. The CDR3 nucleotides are TGTGCCAGCAGCTTAGGAGGACACGCCAACACAGATACGCAGTATTTT.

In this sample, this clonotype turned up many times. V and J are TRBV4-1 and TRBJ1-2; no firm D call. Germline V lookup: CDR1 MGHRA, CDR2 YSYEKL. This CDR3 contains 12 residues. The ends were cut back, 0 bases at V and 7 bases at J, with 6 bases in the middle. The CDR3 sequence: CASSQDFRGYTF. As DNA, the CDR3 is TGCGCCAGCAGCCAAGATTTTCGTGGCTACACCTTC.

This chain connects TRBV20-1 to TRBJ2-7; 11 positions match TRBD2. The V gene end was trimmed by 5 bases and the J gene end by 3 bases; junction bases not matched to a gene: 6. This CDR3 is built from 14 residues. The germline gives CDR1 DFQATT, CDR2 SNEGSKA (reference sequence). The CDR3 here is CSALSGGDHYEQYV. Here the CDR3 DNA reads TGCAGTGCTCTTAGCGGGGGGGATCACTACGAGCAGTACGTC.

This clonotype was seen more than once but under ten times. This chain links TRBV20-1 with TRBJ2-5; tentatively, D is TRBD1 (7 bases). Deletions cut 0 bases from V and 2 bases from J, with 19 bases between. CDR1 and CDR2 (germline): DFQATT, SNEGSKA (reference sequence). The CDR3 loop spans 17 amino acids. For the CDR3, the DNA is TGCAGTGCTAGAGATCACCCGAAACCAGGGGGGCAAGAGACCCAGTACTTC. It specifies CSARDHPKPGGQETQYF.

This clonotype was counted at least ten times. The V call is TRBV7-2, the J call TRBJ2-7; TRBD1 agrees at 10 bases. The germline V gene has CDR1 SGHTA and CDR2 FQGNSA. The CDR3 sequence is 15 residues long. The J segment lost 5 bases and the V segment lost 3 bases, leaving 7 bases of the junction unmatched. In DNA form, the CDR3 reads TGTGCCAGCAGCTTTTCCGGGACAGGGGTAAACGAGCAGTACTTC. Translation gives CASSFSGTGVNEQYF.

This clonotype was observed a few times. The CDR3 spells CASSLTRTGTSNYGYTF. The CDR3 DNA sequence: TGCGCCAGCAGCCTAACTAGGACAGGCACTTCGAACTATGGCTACACCTTC. The chain has TRBV4-1 and TRBJ1-2, with 7 bases identical to TRBD1. V dropped 4 bases and J dropped 2; count of bases not matched to a gene: 13. Germline V gives CDR1 MGHRA, CDR2 YSYEKL. This CDR3 region has 17 residues.

The CDR3 bases are TGTGCCAGCAGTGAAGACTTTTCGAACACTGAAGCTTTCTTT. This sequence encodes CASSEDFSNTEAFF. The chain is built from TRBV2 and TRBJ1-1; D ambiguous. The ends were cut back, 1 base at V and 1 base at J, with 7 bases in the middle. The germline gives CDR1 SNHLY, CDR2 FYNNEI. The CDR3 is 14 residues long.

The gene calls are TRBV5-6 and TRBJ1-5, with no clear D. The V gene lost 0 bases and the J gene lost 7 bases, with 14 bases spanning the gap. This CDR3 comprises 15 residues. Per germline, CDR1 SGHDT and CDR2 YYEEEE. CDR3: CASSLETSEVQPQHF. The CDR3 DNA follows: TGTGCCAGCAGCTTGGAGACCAGTGAAGTCCAGCCCCAGCATTTT.

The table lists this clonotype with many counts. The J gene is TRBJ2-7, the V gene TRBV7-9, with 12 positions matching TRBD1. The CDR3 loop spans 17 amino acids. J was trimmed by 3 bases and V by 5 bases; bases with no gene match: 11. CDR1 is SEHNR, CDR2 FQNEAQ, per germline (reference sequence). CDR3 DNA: TGTGCCAGCAGCCGGCCGGGACAGGGGGCTCAAAGCTACGAGCAGTACTTC. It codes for CASSRPGQGAQSYEQYF.